This passage covers 5 T cell receptor beta chains from one sample sequenced in a study of cytomegalovirus exposure and HLA in healthy donors (dated by TCRdb to about 2017). Receptor libraries were prepared by the immunoSEQ multiplex PCR assay. A mixture of 60 forward primers for TCR Vbeta segments and 13 reverse primers for TCR Jbeta segments was used in the multiplex PCR. The table was pulled from immuneACCESS by TCRdb, which kept in-frame rearrangements only. Such tables lose some clones; where checked, under half of the loss comes from unresolved V genes, and the rest has no known cause. This sample comprises roughly 170,000 clones, about 80% of them detected only once. 1.4% to 1.5% of the sample comes from the top ten. Sequenced: PBMCs. The receptor set was obtained from a woman aged 25 to 39 in good health and CMV-seropositive.

The rearrangement joins TRBV9 to TRBJ2-3; D gene uncertain. The CDR3 runs to 13 residues. The V end was cut by 3 bases, the J end by 5 bases, with 10 bases between. Germline CDR1 reads SGDLS; CDR2 reads YYNGEE. This chain's CDR3 is CASSAPPGDTQYF. For the CDR3, the DNA is TGTGCCAGCAGCGCCCCCCCGGGAGATACGCAGTATTTT.

J is TRBJ1-1 and V is TRBV30; D possibly corresponds to TRBD1 (5 bases). Germline V gene data show CDR1 as GTSNPN and CDR2 as SVGIG (reference sequence). Trimming shortened V by 5 bases and J by 3 bases, and 16 bases separated the two germline ends. The CDR3 totals 14 residues. CDR3 residues: CAWGAGGRDTEAFF. The CDR3 region has the DNA TGTGCCTGGGGGGCCGGTGGCAGGGACACTGAAGCTTTCTTT.

The chain joins TRBV27 to TRBJ2-3; possible D gene TRBD1, 6 bases. V shed 6 bases and J shed 2 bases, with 9 bases lying between them. Germline loops: CDR1 MNHEY, CDR2 SMNVEV (reference sequence). CDR3 length: 13 residues. The CDR3 sequence: CASRDRHTDTQYF. CDR3 DNA sequence: TGTGCCAGCAGGGACAGACACACAGATACGCAGTATTTT.

J is TRBJ2-2 and V is TRBV19; D perhaps matches TRBD1 (5 bases). The CDR3 has 15 residues. CDR1 is LNHDA and CDR2 is SQIVND in the germline V gene (reference sequence). V lost 7 bases and J lost 5, with 17 bases in between. The CDR3 nucleotides are TGTGCCAGTATCCCAGACAGAACCGGGACCGGGGAGCTGTTTTTT. This gives the protein CASIPDRTGTGELFF.

The CDR3 nucleotides are TGTGCTAGTAGAACGGGGGGAGGCGAGCAGTACTTC. It is translated as CASRTGGGEQYF. The rearrangement uses TRBV12-5 and TRBJ2-7; 7 nucleotides line up with TRBD2. With V trimmed by 8 bases and J by 6 bases, 7 bases remained unmatched. The CDR3 covers 12 residues. Germline V gene data show CDR1 as LGHNT and CDR2 as FRNRAP.